This TCR beta chain was recorded in a study of blood T cell repertoires in COVID-19. V shed 3 bases and J 0 bases; nucleotides not matched to a gene: 6. The CDR3 has 16 residues. Germline loops: CDR1 SGHRS, CDR2 YFSETQ. Sequencing used immunoSEQ multiplex PCR; TCRdb keeps in-frame clones, though not all of them. The data contain 180,000 or so clones, roughly four fifths of them seen just once; the ten biggest clones take up 8% to 13%. The V gene is TRBV5-1, the J gene TRBJ1-3; 7 positions agree with TRBD1. Sequenced material: PBMCs or T cells enriched from blood (not recorded which). The sequence derives from a man aged 45 to 65 who had recovered from COVID-19. The DNA for the CDR3 is TGCGCCAGCAGCTCGTCCCGGGACAGCTCTGGAAACACCATATATTTT. Protein sequence: CASSSSRDSSGNTIYF.